These 12 T cell receptor beta chains share one sample of origin, sequenced in a study of chemoradiotherapy in HPV16-positive cancers. Using immunoSEQ multiplex PCR, the repertoire was profiled, and TCRdb retains in-frame clones only, with some absent. The sample consists of about 8,000 clones, roughly 72% of them appearing once. The biological material was taken from a patient who underwent chemoradiotherapy. Receptor source: a human donor with HPV-associated anogenital cancer.

This clone was seen just once. The chain combines TRBV11-2 with TRBJ2-5; D unresolved. This CDR3 is built from 14 residues. Germline values: CDR1 SGHAT, CDR2 FQNNGV. V was clipped by 2 bases and J by 2 bases, with 9 bases between them. CDR3 amino acids: CASSLFVGQETQYF. The CDR3, as DNA: TGTGCCAGCAGCTTATTTGTGGGGCAAGAGACCCAGTACTTC.

This clone was counted a few times. The chain recombines TRBV11-2 with TRBJ2-6, with 10 bases that match TRBD2. CDR1 and CDR2 (germline): SGHAT, FQNNGV. The CDR3 loop spans 18 amino acids. Losses at the gene ends were 5 bases for V and 0 bases for J; bases not matched to a gene: 7. The CDR3 loop is CASSLSGGSLSGANVLTF. The DNA of the CDR3 is TGTGCCAGCAGCCTTAGCGGGGGGTCCCTCTCTGGGGCCAACGTCCTGACTTTC.

The chain carries TRBV6-5 and TRBJ1-1; the D is unclear. The CDR3 consists of 13 residues. Trimming stripped 8 bases from V and 1 base from J, with 11 bases between. Germline V gives CDR1 MNHEY, CDR2 SVGAGI. The CDR3 coding sequence is TGTGCCAGCGTCGCCGGGTGGAACACTGAAGCTTTCTTT. Protein product: CASVAGWNTEAFF.

This clone was picked up a small number of times. The J gene is TRBJ1-5, the V gene TRBV19; TRBD1 might be the D (5 bases). Germline loops: CDR1 LNHDA, CDR2 SQIVND (reference sequence). The ends were cut back, 3 bases at V and 7 bases at J, with 10 bases in the middle. This CDR3 has 13 residues. CDR3: CASSIGWGQPQHF. Written as DNA, the CDR3 is TGTGCCAGTAGTATTGGGTGGGGCCAGCCCCAGCATTTT.

This chain joins TRBV11-3 and TRBJ2-2; D uncertain. CDR1 and CDR2 (germline): SGHNT, YENEEA. CDR3 length: 14 residues. Between the trimmed V and J ends, which lost 4 bases and 0 bases, there was a span of 6 bases. Here the CDR3 DNA reads TGTGCCAGCAGCTCTAAAGCGAACACCGGGGAGCTGTTTTTT. This translates into CASSSKANTGELFF.

In this sample, this clone turned up a few times. This chain connects TRBV14 to TRBJ2-7; D tentatively fits TRBD1 or TRBD2 (5 bases each). Trimming took 0 bases from V and 0 from J, leaving 12 bases between them. Germline V gene data show CDR1 as SGHDN and CDR2 as FVKESK. This CDR3 region has 16 residues. This CDR3 reads CASSQDSGTVSYEQYF. DNA for the CDR3: TGTGCCAGCAGCCAAGATTCCGGGACGGTCTCCTACGAGCAGTACTTC.

Only a few counts were recorded for this clone. The gene calls are TRBV19 and TRBJ1-3; D possibly corresponds to TRBD1 (5 bases). In germline, CDR1 is LNHDA, CDR2 SQIVND (reference sequence). The V gene lost 5 bases and the J gene lost 2 bases, with 7 bases spanning the gap. CDR3 length equals 13 residues. CDR3 in amino acids: CASSGGTGNTIYF. For the CDR3, the DNA is TGTGCCAGTAGTGGGGGAACTGGAAACACCATATATTTT.

The chain carries TRBV4-1 and TRBJ1-1; D is unclear. The CDR3 extends over 16 amino acids. Germline loops: CDR1 MGHRA, CDR2 YSYEKL. Trimming stripped 2 bases from V and 3 bases from J, with 16 bases between. The CDR3 sequence is CASSQNVGVGYTEAFF. The DNA for the CDR3 is TGCGCCAGCAGCCAAAACGTCGGGGTGGGGTACACTGAAGCTTTCTTT.

The rearrangement links TRBV19 to TRBJ1-2; perhaps TRBD1 as D (6 bases). V lost 4 bases and J 4 bases, leaving 13 bases between the germline ends. The CDR3 contains 14 residues. CDR1 is LNHDA and CDR2 is SQIVND in the germline V gene (reference sequence). CDR3 DNA sequence: TGTGCCAGTAGTACGGACAGCGGGTTCTATGGCTACACCTTC. This translates into CASSTDSGFYGYTF.

V gene TRBV9 combines with J gene TRBJ1-5, with a possible D match to TRBD1 (5 bases). The CDR3 contains 14 residues. Germline CDR1 is SGDLS and CDR2 is YYNGEE. The ends were cut back, 1 base at V and 4 bases at J, with 9 bases in the middle. The chain's CDR3 is CASSVSSGNQPQHF. CDR3 DNA: TGTGCCAGCAGCGTATCTTCAGGGAATCAGCCCCAGCATTTT.

The chain joins TRBV7-3 to TRBJ2-1; possible D gene TRBD2, 6 bases. CDR3 length: 15 amino acids. CDR1 SGHTA and CDR2 FQGTGA come from the germline V gene. Trimming left V 5 bases short and J 8 bases short, with 19 bases between. The CDR3 protein is CASSINPGLAYEQFF. The CDR3 DNA reads TGTGCCAGCAGCATTAACCCGGGACTGGCATATGAGCAGTTCTTC.

The rearrangement joins TRBV28 to TRBJ2-1, with a tentative D call TRBD1 (5 bases). The CDR3 is 15 amino acids. V was clipped by 2 bases and J by 6 bases, with 14 bases between them. The V gene's germline CDR1 is MDHEN and CDR2 SYDVKM. As DNA, the CDR3 is TGTGCCAGCAGTTTACGCAGGGTTGATGGCAATGAGCAGTTCTTC. Amino acids: CASSLRRVDGNEQFF.